This T cell receptor (beta chain) derives from a study of Graves' ophthalmopathy and Graves' hyperthyroidism. This clonotype was counted many times. CDR3 length: 15 residues. Trimming took 2 bases from V and 0 from J, leaving 10 bases between them. The TCR beta CDR3 regions underwent amplification from RNA transcripts. Amplification began with first-round RT-PCR using HTBI primers, then second-round multiplex PCR was performed. TCRdb re-called the multiplex PCR reads with MiXCR, one entry per CDR3 protein. The table has about 400,000 distinct CDR3 sequences, less than 20% seen once. The specimen was peripheral blood. The TCR was taken from a young woman with stable Graves' hyperthyroidism. This chain connects TRBV12-3 or TRBV12-4 to TRBJ1-1; possible D gene TRBD1, 6 bases. The CDR3 region is CASSLSYRVNTEAFF. In nucleotides, the CDR3 is TGTGCCAGCAGTTTATCCTACAGGGTGAACACTGAAGCTTTCTTT.